This T cell receptor beta chain was obtained from a study of control samples from healthy donors and cancer patients. The germline CDR1 and CDR2 sequences are MNHEY and SVGEGT. The CDR3 extends over 13 amino acids. V was pared by 4 bases and J by 6 bases, with 10 bases between. Clones were sequenced by immunoSEQ multiplex PCR, and TCRdb holds only the in-frame ones, with some missing. Altogether approximately 140,000 clones are present, under 90% being singletons, with the ten largest covering more than 6.5%. The material sequenced was PBMCs. This clonotype was sampled from a man in his fifties with head and neck cancer. J is TRBJ2-1 and V is TRBV6-2 or TRBV6-3; D perhaps matches TRBD1 (6 bases). The CDR3 reads CASSSDSSNEQFF. The CDR3 region has the DNA TGTGCCAGCAGTTCGGACAGCTCCAATGAGCAGTTCTTC.